This T cell receptor (beta chain) was recovered during a study of blood T cell repertoires in COVID-19. Study in general: Specimens from acute and convalescent COVID-19 originated in the United States, Italy and Spain.

This clone was seen more than once but under ten times. The V end lost 7 bases, the J end lost 5 bases, and 12 bases lay between the germline ends. CDR1 MDHEN and CDR2 SYDVKM come from the germline V gene. CDR3 length: 13 residues. The data were produced by immunoSEQ multiplex PCR, yet TCRdb's version contains in-frame clones alone and is incomplete. The sample has fewer than 250,000 clones, 82% seen once. The sample taken for sequencing was peripheral blood. V is TRBV28 and J is TRBJ1-5; TRBD1 is a possible D gene (6 bases). This TCR was recovered from a woman in her 70s with acute or convalescent COVID-19. This CDR3 is CASTTGYHQPQHF. The CDR3 bases are TGTGCCAGCACTACAGGGTATCATCAGCCCCAGCATTTT.